This entry describes one TCR beta chain. Antigen: not known. Losses at the gene ends were 6 bases for V and 1 base for J; bases not matched to a gene: 2. This CDR3 spans 13 amino acids. The source of the sample is a study of T cell responses to AZD1222 COVID-19 vaccine. Findings and limits, study-wide: Clonal diversity may have been underestimated, and the donors were mostly white British, with more females than males.

Some clones are missing from TCRdb's copy, which holds only in-frame ones; the method was immunoSEQ multiplex PCR. This sample carries some 130,000 clones, over 80% of them seen once, and the ten largest clones take approximately 6.9%. Analyses pooled second doses at about 4 or about 12 weeks. This TCR derives from an adult who received the AZD1222 COVID-19 vaccine. This chain links TRBV12-3 or TRBV12-4 with TRBJ2-5; 7 nucleotides align to TRBD2. The input for sequencing was peripheral blood, taken 28 days after the second AZD1222 dose. Here the CDR3 reads CASRGGIQETQYF. CDR3 nucleotides: TGTGCCAGCAGGGGGGGGATCCAAGAGACCCAGTACTTC.